The 12 T cell receptor beta chains presented below share a single source sample, sequenced in a study of early T cells in non-severe SARS-CoV-2 infection. Via MiXCR, TCRdb re-called the 5' RACE reads, giving one row per CDR3 protein. Of 65,000 to 85,000 distinct CDR3 sequences listed, more than 8% are singletons. The sample was whole blood, taken at baseline. Receptors were obtained from an adult who was a healthcare worker with PCR-confirmed SARS-CoV-2 infection or an uninfected control (not recorded which).

This sequence joins TRBV7-9 and TRBJ2-5; 7 nucleotides agree with TRBD1. V shed 3 bases, J shed 3 bases, and the junction held 10 bases outside the gene matches. CDR3 length: 16 amino acids. Germline assignment: CDR1 SEHNR and CDR2 FQNEAQ (reference sequence). CDR3 loop: CASSFGFSDRKETQYF. CDR3 coding DNA: TGTGCCAGCAGCTTCGGGTTTTCGGACAGGAAAGAGACCCAGTACTTC.

This clonotype occurred a few times. Sequence at one end of the junction differs from germline and may be a read error. The V gene is TRBV18, the J gene TRBJ1-3; D remains ambiguous. The CDR3 runs 15 residues. The V gene's germline CDR1 is KGHSH and CDR2 LQKENI. The CDR3 DNA reads as TGTGCCAGCTCACGAACACTGGCCTCTGAAAACACCATATATTTT. Amino acids: CASSRTLASENTIYF.

This clonotype occurred many times. This sequence joins TRBV5-6 and TRBJ2-2; the D gene could be TRBD1 or TRBD2 (5 bases each). This CDR3 contains 14 residues. Trimming took 9 bases from V and 2 from J, leaving 14 bases between them. CDR1 SGHDT and CDR2 YYEEEE come from the germline V gene. The CDR3 spells CAKRGDPNTGELFF. The DNA of the CDR3 is TGTGCCAAAAGGGGAGACCCAAACACCGGGGAGCTGTTTTTT.

This clonotype was counted ten times or more. This rearrangement joins TRBV6-2 or TRBV6-3 to TRBJ1-2, with D uncertain. The length of the CDR3 is 10 residues. Trimming left V 6 bases short and J 7 bases short, with 6 bases between. CDR1 is MNHEY, CDR2 SVGEGT, per germline. CDR3 in DNA: TGTGCCAGCAGGGATGTTGGCTACACCTTC. This sequence encodes CASRDVGYTF.

This clonotype occurred a few times. V usage is TRBV5-1 and J usage is TRBJ2-1; possibly TRBD1 or TRBD2 for D (5 bases each). Germline assignment: CDR1 SGHRS and CDR2 YFSETQ. V lost 5 bases and J lost 5, with 8 bases in between. CDR3 size: 12 residues. This CDR3 is CASSRGDNEQFF. As DNA, the CDR3 is TGCGCCAGCAGTAGAGGGGACAATGAGCAGTTCTTC.

The rearrangement links TRBV7-3 to TRBJ2-2; 11 bases line up with TRBD2. CDR1 and CDR2 (germline): SGHTA, FQGTGA. The CDR3 sequence is 17 residues long. V dropped 8 bases and J dropped 5; count of bases not matched to a gene: 13. CDR3 sequence reads: CASSPTLAGGNTGELFF. In DNA, the CDR3 is TGTGCCAGCTCACCAACCCTAGCGGGAGGAAATACCGGGGAGCTGTTTTTT.

This clonotype was found many times. The rearrangement links TRBV6-5 to TRBJ2-1; tentative D call: TRBD1 (6 bases). This CDR3 comprises 15 residues. V lost 6 bases to trimming and J lost 8 bases, with 20 bases between them. Germline V gives CDR1 MNHEY, CDR2 SVGAGI. In DNA form, the CDR3 reads TGTGCCAGCAGGGACAACAGGGTCCAGTTCGATGAGCAGTTCTTC. This encodes CASRDNRVQFDEQFF.

In its sample, this clonotype was seen a few times. The chain links TRBV29-1 to TRBJ2-5; tentatively, D is TRBD1 (5 bases). V was pared by 2 bases and J by 4 bases, with 5 bases between. Germline V gene data show CDR1 as SQVTM and CDR2 as ANQGSEA. The CDR3 length is 11 residues. The CDR3 loop is CSVERGETQYF. Written as DNA, the CDR3 is TGCAGCGTTGAAAGGGGAGAGACCCAGTACTTC.

This clonotype has just a few counts. This chain links TRBV28 with TRBJ1-1; maybe TRBD1 (5 bases). The CDR3 totals 12 residues. Trimming shortened V by 6 bases and J by 5 bases, and 10 bases separated the two germline ends. Germline CDR1 and CDR2: MDHEN and SYDVKM. In DNA form, the CDR3 reads TGTGCCAGCAGCATAACAGGTACTGAAGCTTTCTTT. This encodes CASSITGTEAFF.

In its sample, this clonotype was seen many times. The chain couples TRBV29-1 to TRBJ2-3, with a tentative D call TRBD1 (6 bases). Trimming removed 4 bases from V and 0 bases from J, with 14 bases in between. The CDR3 has 15 residues. CDR1 is SQVTM, CDR2 ANQGSEA, per germline. The CDR3 is CSVVGQSTSTDTQYF. CDR3 nucleotides: TGCAGCGTTGTAGGACAGAGCACTAGCACAGATACGCAGTATTTT.

This clonotype was seen many times. This sequence joins TRBV7-6 and TRBJ2-3; 7 positions match TRBD1. CDR3 length equals 18 residues. Losses at the gene ends were 5 bases for V and 2 bases for J; bases not matched to a gene: 16. Per germline, CDR1 SGHVS and CDR2 FNYEAQ. The CDR3 spells CASSRYDRVNGPTDTQYF. The CDR3, as DNA: TGTGCCAGCAGCCGATACGACAGGGTGAATGGCCCCACAGATACGCAGTATTTT.

Here the CDR3 DNA reads TGCAGTGGGGTGGGGGACAGCCTTTACGAGCAGTACTTC. Its translation is CSGVGDSLYEQYF. V usage is TRBV20-1 and J usage is TRBJ2-7; 7 bases match TRBD1. V was pared by 7 bases and J by 4 bases, with 10 bases of the junction left unmatched. The CDR3 consists of 13 residues. Germline assignment: CDR1 DFQATT and CDR2 SNEGSKA (reference sequence).